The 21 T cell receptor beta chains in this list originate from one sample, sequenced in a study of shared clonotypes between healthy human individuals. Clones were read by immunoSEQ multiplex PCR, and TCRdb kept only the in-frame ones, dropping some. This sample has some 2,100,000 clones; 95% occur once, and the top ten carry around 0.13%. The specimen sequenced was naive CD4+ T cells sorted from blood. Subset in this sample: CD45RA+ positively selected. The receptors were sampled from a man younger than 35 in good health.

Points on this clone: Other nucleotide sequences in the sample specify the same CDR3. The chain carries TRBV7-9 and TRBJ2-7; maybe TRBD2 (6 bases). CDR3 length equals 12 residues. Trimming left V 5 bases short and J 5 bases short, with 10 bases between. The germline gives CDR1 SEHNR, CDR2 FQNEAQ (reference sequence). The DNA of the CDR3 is TGTGCCAGCAGCCCACCGGGGGACGAGCAGTACTTC. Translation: CASSPPGDEQYF.

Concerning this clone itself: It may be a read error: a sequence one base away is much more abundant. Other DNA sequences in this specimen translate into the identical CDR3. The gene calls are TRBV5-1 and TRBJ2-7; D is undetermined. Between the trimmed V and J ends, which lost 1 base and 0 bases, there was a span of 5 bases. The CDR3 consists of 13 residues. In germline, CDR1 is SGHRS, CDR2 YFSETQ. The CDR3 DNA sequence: TGCGCCAGCAGCTTGCACAACTCCTACGAGCAGTACTTC. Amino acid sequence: CASSLHNSYEQYF.

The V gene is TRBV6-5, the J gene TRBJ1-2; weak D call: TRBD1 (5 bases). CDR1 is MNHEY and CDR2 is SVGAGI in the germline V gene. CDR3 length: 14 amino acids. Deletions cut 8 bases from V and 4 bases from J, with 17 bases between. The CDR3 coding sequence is TGTGCCAGCGGCCTTGGACACAATTTCTATGGCTACACCTTC. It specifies CASGLGHNFYGYTF.

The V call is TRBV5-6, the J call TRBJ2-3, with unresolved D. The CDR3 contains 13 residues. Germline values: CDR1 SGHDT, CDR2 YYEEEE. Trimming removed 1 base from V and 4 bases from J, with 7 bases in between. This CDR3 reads CASSLTLADTQYF. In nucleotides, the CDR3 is TGTGCCAGCAGCTTGACTTTAGCAGATACGCAGTATTTT.

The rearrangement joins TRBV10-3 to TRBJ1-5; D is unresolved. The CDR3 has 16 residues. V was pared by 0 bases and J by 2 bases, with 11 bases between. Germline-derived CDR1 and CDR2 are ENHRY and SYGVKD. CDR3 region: CAISESPAPGNQPQHF. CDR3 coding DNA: TGTGCCATCAGTGAGTCCCCGGCACCCGGCAATCAGCCCCAGCATTTT.

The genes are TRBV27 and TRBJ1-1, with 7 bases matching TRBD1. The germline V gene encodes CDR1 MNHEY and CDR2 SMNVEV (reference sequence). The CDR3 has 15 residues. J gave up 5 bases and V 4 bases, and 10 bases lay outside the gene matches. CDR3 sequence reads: CASSSAGTVRTEAFF. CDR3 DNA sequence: TGTGCCAGCAGTTCCGCCGGGACAGTTAGGACTGAAGCTTTCTTT.

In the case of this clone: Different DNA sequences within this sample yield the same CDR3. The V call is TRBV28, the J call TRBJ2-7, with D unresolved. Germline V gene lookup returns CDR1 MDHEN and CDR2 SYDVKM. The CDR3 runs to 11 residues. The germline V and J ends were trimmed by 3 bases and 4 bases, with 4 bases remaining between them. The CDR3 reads CASSLLYEQYF. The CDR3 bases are TGTGCCAGCAGTTTGCTGTACGAGCAGTACTTC.

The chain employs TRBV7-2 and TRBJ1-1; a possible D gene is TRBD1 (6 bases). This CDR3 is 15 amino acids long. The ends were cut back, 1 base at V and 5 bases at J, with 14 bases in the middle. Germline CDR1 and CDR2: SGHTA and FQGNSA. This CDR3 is CASSLDPGAITEAFF. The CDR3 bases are TGTGCCAGCAGCTTAGACCCGGGGGCAATAACTGAAGCTTTCTTT.

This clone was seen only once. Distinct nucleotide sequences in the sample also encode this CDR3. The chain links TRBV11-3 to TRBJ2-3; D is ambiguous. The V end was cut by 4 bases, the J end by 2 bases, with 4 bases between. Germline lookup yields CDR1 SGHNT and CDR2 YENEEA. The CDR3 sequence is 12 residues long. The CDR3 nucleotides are TGTGCCAGCAGCTCAAACACAGATACGCAGTATTTT. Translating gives CASSSNTDTQYF.

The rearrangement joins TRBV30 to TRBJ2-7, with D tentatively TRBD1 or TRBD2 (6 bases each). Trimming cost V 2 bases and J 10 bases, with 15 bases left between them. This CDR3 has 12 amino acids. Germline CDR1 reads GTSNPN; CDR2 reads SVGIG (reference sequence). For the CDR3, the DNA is TGTGCCTGGAGTCACCTAACGGGGGCCCAGTACTTC. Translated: CAWSHLTGAQYF.

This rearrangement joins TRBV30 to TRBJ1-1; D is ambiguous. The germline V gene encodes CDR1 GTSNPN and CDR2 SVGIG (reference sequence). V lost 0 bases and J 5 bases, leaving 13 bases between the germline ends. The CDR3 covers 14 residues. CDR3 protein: CAWSVRGPVTEAFF. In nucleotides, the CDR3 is TGTGCCTGGAGTGTAAGAGGACCTGTAACTGAAGCTTTCTTT.

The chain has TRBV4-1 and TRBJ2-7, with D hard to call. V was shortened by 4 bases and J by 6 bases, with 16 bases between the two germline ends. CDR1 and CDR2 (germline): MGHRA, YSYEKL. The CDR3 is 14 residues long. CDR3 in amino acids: CASSPGRSRSEQYF. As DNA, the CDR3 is TGCGCCAGCAGCCCCGGCCGGTCCCGGAGCGAGCAGTACTTC.

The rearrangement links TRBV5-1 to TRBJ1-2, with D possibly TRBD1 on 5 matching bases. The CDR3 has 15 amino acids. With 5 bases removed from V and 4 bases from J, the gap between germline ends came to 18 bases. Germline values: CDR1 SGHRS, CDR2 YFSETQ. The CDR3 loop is CASRRDDGARYGYTF. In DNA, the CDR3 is TGCGCCAGCAGACGAGATGATGGGGCCCGCTATGGCTACACCTTC.

The CDR3 loop reads CASGAGPSTDTQYF. As DNA, the CDR3 is TGTGCCTCCGGGGCAGGGCCGAGCACAGATACGCAGTATTTT. The rearrangement links TRBV10-3 to TRBJ2-3; D is tentatively TRBD1 or TRBD2 (5 bases each). V lost 11 bases and J 0 bases, leaving 15 bases between the germline ends. The CDR3 spans 14 residues. Germline values: CDR1 ENHRY, CDR2 SYGVKD.

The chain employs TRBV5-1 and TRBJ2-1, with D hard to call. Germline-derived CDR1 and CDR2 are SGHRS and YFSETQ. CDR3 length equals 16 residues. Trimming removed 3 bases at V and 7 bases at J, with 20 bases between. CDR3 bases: TGCGCCAGCAGCTCCAGACCCGGCTACCGCGCGAATGAGCAGTTCTTC. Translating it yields CASSSRPGYRANEQFF. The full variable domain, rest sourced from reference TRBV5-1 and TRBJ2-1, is KAGVTQTPRYLIKTRGQQVTLSCSPISGHRSVSWYQQTPGQGLQFLFEYFSETQRNKGNFPGRFSGRQFSNSRSEMNVSTLELGDSALYLCASSSRPGYRANEQFFGPGTRLTVL.

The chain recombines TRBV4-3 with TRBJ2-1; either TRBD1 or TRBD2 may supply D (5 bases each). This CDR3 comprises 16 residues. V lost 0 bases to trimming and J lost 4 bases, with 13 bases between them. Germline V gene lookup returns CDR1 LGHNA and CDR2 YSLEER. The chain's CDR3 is CASSQEGELGYNEQFF. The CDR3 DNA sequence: TGCGCCAGCAGCCAAGAGGGGGAATTAGGGTACAATGAGCAGTTCTTC.

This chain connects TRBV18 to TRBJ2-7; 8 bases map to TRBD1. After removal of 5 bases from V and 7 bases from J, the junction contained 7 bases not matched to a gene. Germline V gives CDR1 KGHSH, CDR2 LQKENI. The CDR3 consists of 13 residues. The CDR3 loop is CASSIQGVGEQYF. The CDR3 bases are TGTGCCAGCTCAATACAGGGGGTAGGTGAGCAGTACTTC.

CDR3 loop: CASSQRLWKFHEQYF. CDR3 nucleotide sequence: TGCGCCAGCAGTCAACGGCTTTGGAAGTTCCACGAGCAGTACTTC. The chain recombines TRBV23-1 with TRBJ2-7; D remains unclear. TRBV23-1 is placed among ORFs of uncertain function. The ends were cut back, 2 bases at V and 5 bases at J, with 16 bases in the middle. The CDR3 has 15 residues.

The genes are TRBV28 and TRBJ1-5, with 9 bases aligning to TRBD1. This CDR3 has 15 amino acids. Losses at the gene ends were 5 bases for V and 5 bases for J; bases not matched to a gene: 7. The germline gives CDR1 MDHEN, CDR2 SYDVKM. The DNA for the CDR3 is TGTGCCAGCAGTACCCGGGACAGGGTTTATCAGCCCCAGCATTTT. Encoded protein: CASSTRDRVYQPQHF.

The CDR3 protein is CASSSLAGPGEQYF. CDR3 in DNA: TGTGCCAGCAGTTCACTAGCGGGGCCGGGGGAGCAGTACTTC. This chain connects TRBV6-1 to TRBJ2-7; the match to TRBD2 covers 10 bases. The CDR3 sequence is 14 residues long. Germline V CDR1 and CDR2: MNHNS, SASEGT. Unmatched junction bases numbered 8, after V lost 5 bases and J lost 7 bases.

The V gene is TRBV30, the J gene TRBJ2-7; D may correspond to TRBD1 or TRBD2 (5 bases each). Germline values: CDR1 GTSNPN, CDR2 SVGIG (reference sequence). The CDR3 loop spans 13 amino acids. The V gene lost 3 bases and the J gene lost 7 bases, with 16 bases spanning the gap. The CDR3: CAWSPLGVGEQYF. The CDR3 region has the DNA TGTGCCTGGAGCCCTCTGGGGGTAGGGGAGCAGTACTTC.